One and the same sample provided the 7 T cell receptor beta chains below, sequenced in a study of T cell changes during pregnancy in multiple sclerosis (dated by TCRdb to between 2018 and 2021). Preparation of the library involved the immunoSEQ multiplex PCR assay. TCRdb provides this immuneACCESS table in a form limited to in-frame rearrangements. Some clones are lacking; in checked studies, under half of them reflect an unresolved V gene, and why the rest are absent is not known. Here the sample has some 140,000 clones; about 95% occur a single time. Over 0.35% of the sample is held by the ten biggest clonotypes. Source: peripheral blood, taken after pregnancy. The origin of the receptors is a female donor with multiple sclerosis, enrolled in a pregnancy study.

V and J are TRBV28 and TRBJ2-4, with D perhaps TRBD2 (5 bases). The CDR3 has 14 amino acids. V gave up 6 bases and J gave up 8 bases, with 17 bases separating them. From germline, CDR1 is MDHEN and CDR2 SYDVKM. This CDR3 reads CASSSDGGRHIQYF. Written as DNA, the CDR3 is TGTGCCAGCAGCTCTGATGGAGGACGGCACATTCAGTACTTC.

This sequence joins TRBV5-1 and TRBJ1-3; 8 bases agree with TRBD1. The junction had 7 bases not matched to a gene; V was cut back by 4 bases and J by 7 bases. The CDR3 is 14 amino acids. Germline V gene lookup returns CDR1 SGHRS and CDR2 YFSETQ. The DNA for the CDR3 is TGCGCCAGCAGCCCCACGGGACAGGTCAACACCATATATTTT. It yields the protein CASSPTGQVNTIYF.

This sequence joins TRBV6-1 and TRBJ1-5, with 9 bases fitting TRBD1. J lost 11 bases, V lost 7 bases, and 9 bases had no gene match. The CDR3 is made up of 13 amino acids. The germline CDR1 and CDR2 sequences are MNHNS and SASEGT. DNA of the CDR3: TGTGCCAGCACGGGACAGGGAAATTCGGCCCAGCATTTT. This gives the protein CASTGQGNSAQHF.

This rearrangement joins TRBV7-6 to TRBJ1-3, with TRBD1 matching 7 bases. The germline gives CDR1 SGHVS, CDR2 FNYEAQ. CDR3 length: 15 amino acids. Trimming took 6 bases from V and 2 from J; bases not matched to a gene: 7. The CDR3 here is CASRSGTDTGNTIYF. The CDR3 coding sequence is TGTGCCAGCAGATCCGGGACAGACACTGGAAACACCATATATTTT.

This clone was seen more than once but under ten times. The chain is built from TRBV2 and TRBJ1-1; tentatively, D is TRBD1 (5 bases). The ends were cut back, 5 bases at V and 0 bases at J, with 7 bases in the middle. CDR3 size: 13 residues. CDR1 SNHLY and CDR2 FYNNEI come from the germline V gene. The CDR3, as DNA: TGTGCCAGCAGTAGGGGAATGAACACTGAAGCTTTCTTT. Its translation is CASSRGMNTEAFF.

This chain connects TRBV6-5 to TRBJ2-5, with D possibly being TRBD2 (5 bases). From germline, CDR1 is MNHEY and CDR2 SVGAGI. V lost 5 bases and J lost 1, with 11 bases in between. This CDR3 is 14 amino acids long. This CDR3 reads CASSLLAFQETQYF. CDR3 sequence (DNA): TGTGCCAGCAGTCTCCTAGCTTTCCAAGAGACCCAGTACTTC.

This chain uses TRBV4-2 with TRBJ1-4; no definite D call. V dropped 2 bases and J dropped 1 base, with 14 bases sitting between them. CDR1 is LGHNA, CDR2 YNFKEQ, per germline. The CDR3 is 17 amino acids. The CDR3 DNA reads TGTGCCAGCAGCCAATCCATCTCGCCGGTAACTAATGAAAAACTGTTTTTT. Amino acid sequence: CASSQSISPVTNEKLFF.